This TCR beta chain was documented in a study of T cell repertoires in cytomegalovirus infection. The wider study: Both CMV infection and a matching HLA type were indicated by public TCR beta signatures.

This clonotype was observed at least ten times. The CDR3 consists of 14 residues. Germline CDR1 reads DFQATT; CDR2 reads SNEGSKA (reference sequence). V was pared by 5 bases and J by 1 base, with 6 bases of the junction left unmatched. In TCRdb, the reads were re-called with MiXCR into one record per CDR3 protein. In the table there are almost 300,000 distinct CDR3 sequences, about 9.1% of which are singletons. This clonotype was sampled from a human donor in good health (CMV status not recorded). Some clones in this sample may be carry-over from other donors' samples. The sequencing input was PBMCs. The rearrangement uses TRBV20-1 and TRBJ1-2, with 8 positions matching TRBD1. The CDR3 sequence is CSADGQGRNYGYTF. The CDR3 region has the DNA TGCAGTGCTGACGGACAGGGCCGTAACTATGGCTACACCTTC.